This is a list of T cell receptor beta chains from one sample in a study of monozygotic twins with inflammatory bowel disease. TCRdb reprocessed the 5' RACE reads, with one entry per CDR3 protein and no DNA. The sample table includes some 160,000 distinct CDR3 sequences. The sequenced material came from blood. The receptors derive from a human donor with ulcerative colitis or Crohn's disease, or a healthy co-twin of an affected twin (not recorded which). Each CDR3 is given with its conserved first and last residue. Each record gives: J gene, V gene, CDR3 protein.

TRBJ2-1	TRBV5-1	CASSLAGGGNEQFF
TRBJ1-6	TRBV10-3	CAVGTGLNSPLHF
TRBJ2-7	TRBV15	CATRRVVPRHEQYF
TRBJ1-6	TRBV5-1	CASSLEGQGNSPLHF
TRBJ2-1	TRBV20-1	CSADDLGSNNEQFF
TRBJ2-7	TRBV5-1	CASSFLDGPTYEQYF
TRBJ2-7	TRBV28	CASNSRWSYHYEQYF
TRBJ2-4	TRBV29-1	CSVPGGSKNIQYF
TRBJ1-1	TRBV6-5	CASSYSGGWTEAFF
TRBJ1-2	TRBV15	CATSRVGTPYGYTF
TRBJ2-3	TRBV20-1	CSASRRVVDSDTQYF
TRBJ2-1	TRBV20-1	CSAVGGNEQFF
TRBJ2-2	TRBV20-1	CSASWGGNTGELFF
TRBJ1-3	TRBV10-3	CAISESNRGSGNTIYF
TRBJ1-1	TRBV12-3/TRBV12-4	CASTLMGGFEAFF
TRBJ2-5	TRBV5-1	CASSLEAQETQYF
TRBJ2-5	TRBV5-1	CASSLSLAGGGFETQYF
TRBJ2-2	TRBV5-1	CASSGPGHTNTGELFF
TRBJ1-5	TRBV27	CASSPRGGGDQPQHF
TRBJ1-1	TRBV6-5	CASRLGTDTEAFF
TRBJ2-7	TRBV7-8	CASSHPTSGKYEQYF
TRBJ2-2	TRBV5-1	CASSLEGTGEPFF
TRBJ2-7	TRBV12-3/TRBV12-4	CASSPSAGKQYF
TRBJ2-5	TRBV7-9	CASSFGTEFLRVETQYF
TRBJ2-7	TRBV3-1	CASSQAGTQQYF
TRBJ2-7	TRBV6-1	CASSEDRGFYEQYF
TRBJ1-1	TRBV7-3	CASSPSTGNTEAFF
TRBJ2-3	TRBV19	CASSKDRLETRDTQYF
TRBJ2-1	TRBV19	CASSSGKIYSYNEQFF
TRBJ1-2	TRBV7-2	CASSSRQEPNYGYTF
TRBJ1-1	TRBV4-2	CASSQDLAGTNIEAFF
TRBJ2-7	TRBV27	CASSNFLADSSYEQYF
TRBJ1-1	TRBV10-3	CATQTGGENEAFF
TRBJ1-2	TRBV24-1	CATSPGNYGYTF
TRBJ2-7	TRBV5-1	CASSQGWGSYEQYF
TRBJ2-1	TRBV24-1	CATRPGLGGGNEQFF
TRBJ2-7	TRBV20-1	CSANLALAGGAEQYF
TRBJ1-5	TRBV20-1	CSASRGQGPNQPQHF
TRBJ2-7	TRBV20-1	CSAGTDRGYEQYF
TRBJ2-7	TRBV5-6	CASSWILREQYF
TRBJ1-1	TRBV7-9	CASIARDRGTEAFF
TRBJ1-1	TRBV7-8	CASSLGTEGEAFF
TRBJ2-3	TRBV5-1	CASSRGGSTDTQYF
TRBJ2-5	TRBV10-3	CAISVATPAEQETQYF
TRBJ1-1	TRBV7-6	CASSPQGAVGTEAFF
TRBJ2-3	TRBV20-1	CSARVKGRSTDTQYF
TRBJ1-6	TRBV4-1	CASSQDLNRLSYNSPLHF
TRBJ2-7	TRBV20-1	CSAEPGTGSYEQYF
TRBJ2-1	TRBV5-1	CASGNGRLAGEGEQFF
TRBJ2-7	TRBV20-1	CSSIRGGDREQYF
TRBJ1-4	TRBV5-1	CASSVYRGRGEKLFF
TRBJ2-7	TRBV7-9	CASRLPNRDEQYF
TRBJ2-1	TRBV2	CASRGGQGYNEQFF
TRBJ1-6	TRBV5-1	CASSLDRNNNSPLHF
TRBJ1-3	TRBV7-2	CASSRKEGAGNTIYF
TRBJ2-5	TRBV27	CASSASAGEYQETQYF
TRBJ2-5	TRBV3-1	CASSGFPFEETQYF
TRBJ2-7	TRBV10-2	CASRTGGQEQYF
TRBJ2-2	TRBV7-2	CASRPASGSISGELFF
TRBJ2-7	TRBV12-3/TRBV12-4	CASSFKASGRTYEQYF